This is a list of T cell receptor beta chains from one sample in a study of control samples from healthy donors and cancer patients. The protocol was immunoSEQ multiplex PCR, while the TCRdb copy is restricted to in-frame clones and leaves out a portion. The sample yields around 30,000 clones, 90% to 95% seen once. What was sequenced was PBMCs. These receptors were collected from a man in his forties or fifties with colorectal cancer. Each CDR3 is given with its conserved first and last residue. D genes are given only for firm matches. For some rows the clone size is stated as once, few or many, or as a class when expanded; others skip it.

D gene	V gene	CDR3 length	J gene	clone size	CDR3 DNA	CDR3 protein
TRBD2	TRBV7-9	15	TRBJ2-7	-	TGTGCCATCCCGGCGGGGGTAGGGAGGGCGGACGAGCAGTACTTC	CAIPAGVGRADEQYF
TRBD1	TRBV27	12	TRBJ1-2	-	TGTGCCAGCAGTCCGACAGGGAGCGGCTACACCTTC	CASSPTGSGYTF
TRBD1	TRBV23-1	16	TRBJ2-7	-	TGCGCCAGCAGTCAACCCGGACAGGGGGGGATCGAAGAGCAGTACTTC	CASSQPGQGGIEEQYF
-	TRBV6-6	14	TRBJ1-1	-	TGTGCCAGCAGCCTCGAGGCGGCTACCACTGAAGCTTTCTTT	CASSLEAATTEAFF
-	TRBV19	14	TRBJ2-3	-	TGTGCCAGTAGTAACAAGGGAAGCACAGATACGCAGTATTTT	CASSNKGSTDTQYF
-	TRBV19	12	TRBJ1-4	-	TGTGCCAGTAGTATTGCGGGAGAAAAACTGTTTTTT	CASSIAGEKLFF
-	TRBV24-1	15	TRBJ2-7	few	TGTGCCACCAGTGATTCGCGGGACAGACGATACGAGCAGTACTTC	CATSDSRDRRYEQYF
-	TRBV7-3	14	TRBJ1-1	-	TGTGCCAGCAGCTTAGGGCAGGGATTCACTGAAGCTTTCTTT	CASSLGQGFTEAFF
-	TRBV7-9	14	TRBJ1-1	-	TGTGCCAGCAGCTTAAATCTTGGAGGGACTGAAGCTTTCTTT	CASSLNLGGTEAFF
-	TRBV5-5	14	TRBJ2-6	-	TGTGCCAGCAGCGATAACTGGGGGGCCAACGTCCTGACTTTC	CASSDNWGANVLTF
TRBD2	TRBV27	15	TRBJ2-5	-	TGTGCCAGCAGAGGACTAGCGGGGGGGGAAGAGACCCAGTACTTC	CASRGLAGGEETQYF
TRBD1	TRBV5-4	16	TRBJ2-7	-	TGTGCCAGCAGCTTACCGGGACAGGGTTCCACCTACGAGCAGTACTTC	CASSLPGQGSTYEQYF
TRBD2	TRBV13	19	TRBJ2-3	-	TGTGCCAGCAGTACAGCCGGGACTAGCGGGGGGCTGGGCACAGATACGCAGTATTTT	CASSTAGTSGGLGTDTQYF
-	TRBV19	14	TRBJ1-6	-	TGTGCCAGTAGTACTACCACAGGGAGTTCACCCCTCCACTTT	CASSTTTGSSPLHF
-	TRBV19	14	TRBJ1-1	once	TGTGCCAGTAGTATTGGTAGGGAGAACACTGAAGCTTTCTTT	CASSIGRENTEAFF
-	TRBV7-3	15	TRBJ2-3	-	TGTGCCAGCAGCTCCGGAGGGCGTCGTCAAGATACGCAGTATTTT	CASSSGGRRQDTQYF
TRBD2	TRBV19	15	TRBJ2-5	-	TGTGCCAGTAGCCCCGATCCGGGACTACCTGGGGCCCAGTACTTC	CASSPDPGLPGAQYF
TRBD1	TRBV7-3	15	TRBJ1-4	-	TGTGCCAGCAGCCAGGGACAGGCAAGGGGTGAAAAACTGTTTTTT	CASSQGQARGEKLFF